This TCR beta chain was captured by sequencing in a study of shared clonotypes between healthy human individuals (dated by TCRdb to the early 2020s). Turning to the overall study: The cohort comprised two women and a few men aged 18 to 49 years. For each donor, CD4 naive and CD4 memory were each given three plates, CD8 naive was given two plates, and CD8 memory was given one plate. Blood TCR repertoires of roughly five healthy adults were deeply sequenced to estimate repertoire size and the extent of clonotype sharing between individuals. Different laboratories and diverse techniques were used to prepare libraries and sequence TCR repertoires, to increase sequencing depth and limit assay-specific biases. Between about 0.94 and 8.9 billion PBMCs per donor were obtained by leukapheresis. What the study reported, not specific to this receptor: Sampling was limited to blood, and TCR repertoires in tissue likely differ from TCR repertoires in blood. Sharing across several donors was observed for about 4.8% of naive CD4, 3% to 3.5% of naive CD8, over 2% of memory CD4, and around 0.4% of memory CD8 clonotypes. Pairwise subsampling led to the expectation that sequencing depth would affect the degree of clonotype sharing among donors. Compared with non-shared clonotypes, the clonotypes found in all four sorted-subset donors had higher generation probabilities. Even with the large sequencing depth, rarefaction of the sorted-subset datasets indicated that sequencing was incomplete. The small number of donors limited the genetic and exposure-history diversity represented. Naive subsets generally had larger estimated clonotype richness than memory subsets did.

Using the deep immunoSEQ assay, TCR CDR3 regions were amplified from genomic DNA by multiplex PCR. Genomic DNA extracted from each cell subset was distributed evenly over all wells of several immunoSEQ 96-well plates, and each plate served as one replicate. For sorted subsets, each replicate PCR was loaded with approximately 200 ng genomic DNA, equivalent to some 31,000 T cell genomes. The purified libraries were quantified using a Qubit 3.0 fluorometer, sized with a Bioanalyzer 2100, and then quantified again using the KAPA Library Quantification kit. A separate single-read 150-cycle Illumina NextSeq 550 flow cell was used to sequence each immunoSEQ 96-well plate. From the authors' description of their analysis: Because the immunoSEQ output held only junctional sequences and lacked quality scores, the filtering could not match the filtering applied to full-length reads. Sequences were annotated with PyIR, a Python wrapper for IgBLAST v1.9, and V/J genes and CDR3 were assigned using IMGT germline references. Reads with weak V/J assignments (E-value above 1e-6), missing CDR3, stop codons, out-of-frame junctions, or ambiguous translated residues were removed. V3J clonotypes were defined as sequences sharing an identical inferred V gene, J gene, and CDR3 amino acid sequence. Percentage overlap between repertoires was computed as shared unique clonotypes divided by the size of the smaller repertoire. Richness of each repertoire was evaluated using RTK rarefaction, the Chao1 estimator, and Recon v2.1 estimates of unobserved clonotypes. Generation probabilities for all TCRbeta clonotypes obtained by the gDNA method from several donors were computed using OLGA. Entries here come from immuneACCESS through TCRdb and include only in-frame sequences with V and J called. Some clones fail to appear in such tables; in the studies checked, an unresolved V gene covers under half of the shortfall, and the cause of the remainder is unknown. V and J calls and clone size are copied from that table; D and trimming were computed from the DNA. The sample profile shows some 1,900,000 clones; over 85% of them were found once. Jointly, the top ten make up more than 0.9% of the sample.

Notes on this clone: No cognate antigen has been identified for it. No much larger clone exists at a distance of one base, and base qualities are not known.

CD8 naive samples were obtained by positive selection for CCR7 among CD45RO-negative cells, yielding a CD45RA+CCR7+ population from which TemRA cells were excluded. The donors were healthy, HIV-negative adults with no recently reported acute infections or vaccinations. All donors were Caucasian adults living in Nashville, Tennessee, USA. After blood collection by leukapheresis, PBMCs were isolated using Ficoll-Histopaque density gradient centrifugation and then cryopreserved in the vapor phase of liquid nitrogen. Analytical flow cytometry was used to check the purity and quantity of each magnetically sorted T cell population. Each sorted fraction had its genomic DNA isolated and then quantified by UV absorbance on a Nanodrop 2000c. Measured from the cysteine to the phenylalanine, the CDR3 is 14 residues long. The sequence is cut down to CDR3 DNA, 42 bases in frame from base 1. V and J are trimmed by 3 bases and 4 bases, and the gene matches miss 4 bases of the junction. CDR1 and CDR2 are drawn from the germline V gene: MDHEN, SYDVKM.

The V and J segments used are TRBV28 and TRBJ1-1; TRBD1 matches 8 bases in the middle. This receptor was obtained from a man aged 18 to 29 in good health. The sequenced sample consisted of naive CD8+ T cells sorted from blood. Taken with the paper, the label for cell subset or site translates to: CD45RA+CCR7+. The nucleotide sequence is TGTGCCAGCAGTTTCGGACAGGGACCCACTGAAGCTTTCTTT. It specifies CASSFGQGPTEAFF. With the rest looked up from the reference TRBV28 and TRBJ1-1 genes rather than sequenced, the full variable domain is DVKVTQSSRYLVKRTGEKVFLECVQDMDHENMFWYRQDPGLGLRLIYFSYDVKMKEKGDIPEGYSVSREKKERFSLILESASTNQTSMYLCASSFGQGPTEAFFGQGTRLTVV.